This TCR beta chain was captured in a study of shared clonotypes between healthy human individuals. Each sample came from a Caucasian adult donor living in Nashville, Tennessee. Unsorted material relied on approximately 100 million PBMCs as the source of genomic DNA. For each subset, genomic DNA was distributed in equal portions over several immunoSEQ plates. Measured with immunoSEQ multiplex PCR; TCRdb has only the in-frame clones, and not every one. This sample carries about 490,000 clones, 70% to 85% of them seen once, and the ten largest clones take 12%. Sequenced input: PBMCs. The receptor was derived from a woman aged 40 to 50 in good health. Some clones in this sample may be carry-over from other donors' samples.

The CDR3 sequence: CASYKLDRNTEAFF. Written as DNA, the CDR3 is TGTGCCAGCTACAAACTGGACAGGAACACTGAAGCTTTCTTT. The chain has TRBV18 and TRBJ1-1, with D perhaps TRBD1 (6 bases). The CDR3 has 14 residues. The germline CDR1 and CDR2 sequences are KGHSH and LQKENI. V lost 7 bases to trimming and J lost 1 base, with 13 bases between them. Filled out from reference TRBV18 and TRBJ1-1, the complete variable domain reads NAGVMQNPRHLVRRRGQEARLRCSPMKGHSHVYWYRQLPEEGLKFMVYLQKENIIDESGMPKERFSAEFPKEGPSILRIQQVVRGDSAAYFCASYKLDRNTEAFFGQGTRLTVV.